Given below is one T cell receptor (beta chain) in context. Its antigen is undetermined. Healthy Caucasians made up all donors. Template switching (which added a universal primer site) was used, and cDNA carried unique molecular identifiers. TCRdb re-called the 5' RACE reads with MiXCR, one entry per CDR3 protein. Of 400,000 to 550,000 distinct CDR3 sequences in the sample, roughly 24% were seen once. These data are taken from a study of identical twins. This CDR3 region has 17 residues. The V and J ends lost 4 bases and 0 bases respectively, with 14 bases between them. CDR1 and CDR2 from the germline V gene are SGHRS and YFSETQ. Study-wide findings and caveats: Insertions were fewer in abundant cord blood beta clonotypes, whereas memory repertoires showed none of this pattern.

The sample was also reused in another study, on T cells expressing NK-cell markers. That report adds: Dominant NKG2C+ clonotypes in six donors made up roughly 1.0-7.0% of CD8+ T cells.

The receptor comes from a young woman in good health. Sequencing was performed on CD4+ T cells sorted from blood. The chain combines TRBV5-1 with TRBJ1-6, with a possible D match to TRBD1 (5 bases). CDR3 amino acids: CASSQSQGYSYNSPLHF. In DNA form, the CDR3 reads TGCGCCAGCAGCCAGAGCCAGGGATACTCCTATAATTCACCCCTCCACTTT.